These T cell receptor beta chains were read from a single sample in a study of T cell responses to AZD1222 COVID-19 vaccine. Assay used: immunoSEQ multiplex PCR; TCRdb lists only in-frame clones, some missing. Of 150,000 to 190,000 clones listed, roughly 90% are singletons. The sequencing used peripheral blood, collected 28 days after the second AZD1222 dose. These receptor sequences come from an adult who received the AZD1222 COVID-19 vaccine. The CDR3 runs from the conserved cysteine through the conserved F or W. A D gene is named only where the DNA matches it firmly. Expanded clones are given a class, and other clones once, few, many or no size at all.

TRBJ1-3,TRBV12-3/TRBV12-4,-,-,CASSLSSGNTIYF,TGTGCCAGCAGTTTAAGCTCTGGAAACACCATATATTTT
TRBJ2-5,TRBV2,-,-,CASSRARQETQYF,TGTGCCAGCTCCCGCGCAAGACAAGAGACCCAGTACTTC
TRBJ1-2,TRBV19,-,-,CASSIDVTGRGYGYTF,TGTGCCAGTAGTATAGACGTTACAGGGCGGGGCTATGGCTACACCTTC
TRBJ2-1,TRBV6-5,-,TRBD2,CASSYSDERGDAEQFF,TGTGCCAGCAGTTACTCTGACGAGCGGGGGGATGCTGAGCAGTTCTTC
TRBJ1-6,TRBV19,-,-,CASRAILDSPLHF,TGTGCCAGTAGGGCAATTCTGGATTCACCCCTCCACTTT
TRBJ2-3,TRBV12-5,-,TRBD2,CASGPSGGGGTQYF,TGTGCTAGTGGACCGTCGGGAGGTGGGGGTACGCAGTATTTT
TRBJ2-7,TRBV12-3/TRBV12-4,-,-,CASSYRLYEQYF,TGTGCCAGCAGTTACAGGCTCTACGAGCAGTACTTC
TRBJ1-1,TRBV11-3,-,-,CASSLGDLAGDGEAFF,TGTGCCAGCAGCTTAGGGGATCTGGCTGGGGATGGCGAAGCTTTCTTT
TRBJ2-1,TRBV19,-,TRBD2,CASTPTGLAGGPYNEQFF,TGTGCCAGTACACCCACCGGGCTAGCGGGAGGCCCCTACAATGAGCAGTTCTTC
TRBJ1-2,TRBV9,-,-,CASGSGSGYGYTF,TGTGCCAGCGGATCAGGGAGTGGCTATGGCTACACCTTC
TRBJ2-2,TRBV7-6,-,-,CASSPRTGELFF,TGTGCCAGCAGCCCTCGGACCGGGGAGCTGTTTTTT
TRBJ1-2,TRBV5-1,-,-,CASSLAPNYGYTF,TGCGCCAGCAGCTTGGCTCCAAACTATGGCTACACCTTC
TRBJ1-4,TRBV5-1,-,-,CASSRIGDGTNEKLFF,TGCGCCAGCAGCCGGATCGGGGACGGGACTAATGAAAAACTGTTTTTT
TRBJ2-7,TRBV11-2,-,TRBD2,CASSLSTGGYEQYF,TGTGCCAGCAGCTTAAGTACGGGAGGGTACGAGCAGTACTTC
TRBJ2-5,TRBV2,once,-,CASSPGVRETQYF,TGTGCCAGCAGCCCAGGGGTCCGAGAGACCCAGTACTTC
TRBJ1-2,TRBV21-1,-,-,CARSDRGMFGNYGYTF,TGTGCCAGATCTGACAGGGGCATGTTCGGTAACTATGGCTACACCTTC
TRBJ1-2,TRBV12-3/TRBV12-4,-,-,CASSLAIYGYTF,TGTGCCAGCAGTTTAGCGATCTATGGCTACACCTTC
TRBJ2-7,TRBV2,-,-,CASSLPTDYEQYF,TGTGCCAGCAGTCTTCCGACGGATTACGAGCAGTACTTC
TRBJ2-7,TRBV11-2,-,TRBD1,CASTSQPQGIYEQYF,TGTGCCAGCACCAGTCAACCACAGGGGATCTACGAGCAGTACTTC
TRBJ1-1,TRBV18,-,-,CASSPGGTNTEAFF,TGTGCCAGCTCACCAGGGGGTACAAACACTGAAGCTTTCTTT
TRBJ2-7,TRBV21-1,-,-,CASSKAGDRGESEQYF,TGTGCCAGCAGCAAAGCGGGGGACAGGGGGGAATCCGAGCAGTACTTC
TRBJ2-6,TRBV5-1,few,-,CASSSRSGTPGSGANVLTF,TGCGCCAGCAGCTCCAGATCAGGGACCCCAGGTTCTGGGGCCAACGTCCTGACTTTC
TRBJ1-2,TRBV18,-,-,CASSQGTPLGYGYTF,TGTGCCAGCTCACAAGGGACACCACTAGGCTATGGCTACACCTTC
TRBJ2-7,TRBV3-1/TRBV3-2,-,-,CASSQGYEQYF,TGTGCCAGCAGCCAGGGCTACGAGCAGTACTTC
TRBJ2-7,TRBV5-1,-,-,CASSPGLGQGTYEQYF,TGCGCCAGCAGCCCAGGACTGGGGCAAGGAACCTACGAGCAGTACTTC
TRBJ1-2,TRBV4-2,-,-,CASSQDNYGYTF,TGTGCCAGCAGCCAAGACAACTATGGCTACACCTTC
TRBJ1-1,TRBV7-9,-,-,CASSLAVKTEAFF,TGTGCCAGCAGCTTAGCGGTTAAAACTGAAGCTTTCTTT
TRBJ1-1,TRBV5-1,-,-,CASRQQMNTEAFF,TGCGCCAGCCGACAGCAAATGAACACTGAAGCTTTCTTT
TRBJ1-3,TRBV24-1,-,TRBD1,CATSDVGQGGNTIYF,TGTGCCACCAGTGATGTGGGACAGGGAGGAAACACCATATATTTT
TRBJ2-3,TRBV19,-,TRBD2,CASSIGSAGASTDTQYF,TGTGCCAGTAGTATAGGGTCGGCGGGAGCTAGCACAGATACGCAGTATTTT
TRBJ2-3,TRBV5-4,-,TRBD2,CASSSGDNTDTQYF,TGTGCCAGCAGTAGCGGGGACAACACAGATACGCAGTATTTT
TRBJ1-5,TRBV9,-,-,CASSVQGLGSPQHF,TGTGCCAGCAGCGTTCAGGGTTTGGGGTCGCCCCAGCATTTT